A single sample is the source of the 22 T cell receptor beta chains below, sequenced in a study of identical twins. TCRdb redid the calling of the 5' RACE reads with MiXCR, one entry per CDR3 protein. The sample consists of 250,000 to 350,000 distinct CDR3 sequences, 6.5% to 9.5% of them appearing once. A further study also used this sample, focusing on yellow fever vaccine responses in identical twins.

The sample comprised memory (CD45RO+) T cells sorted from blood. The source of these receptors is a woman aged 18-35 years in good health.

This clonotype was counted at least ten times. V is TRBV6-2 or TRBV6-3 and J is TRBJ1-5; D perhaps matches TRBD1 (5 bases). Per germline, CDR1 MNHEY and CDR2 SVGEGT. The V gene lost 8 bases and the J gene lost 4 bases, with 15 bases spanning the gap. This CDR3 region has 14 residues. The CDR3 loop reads CASYGLRGNQPQHF. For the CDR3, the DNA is TGTGCCAGCTACGGTTTGAGGGGAAATCAGCCCCAGCATTTT.

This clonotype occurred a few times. This CDR3 reads CASSRNEQFF. The CDR3 nucleotides are TGTGCCAGCAGCCGTAATGAGCAGTTCTTC. The chain joins TRBV12-3 or TRBV12-4 to TRBJ2-1; D gene ambiguous. Trimming removed 6 bases at V and 7 bases at J, with 4 bases between. The CDR3 totals 10 residues.

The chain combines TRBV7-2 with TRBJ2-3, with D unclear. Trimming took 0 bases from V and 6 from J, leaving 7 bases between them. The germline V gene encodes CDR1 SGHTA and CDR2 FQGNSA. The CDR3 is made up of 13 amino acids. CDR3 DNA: TGTGCCAGCAGCTTAGCTATTGGGGATACGCAGTATTTT. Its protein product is CASSLAIGDTQYF.

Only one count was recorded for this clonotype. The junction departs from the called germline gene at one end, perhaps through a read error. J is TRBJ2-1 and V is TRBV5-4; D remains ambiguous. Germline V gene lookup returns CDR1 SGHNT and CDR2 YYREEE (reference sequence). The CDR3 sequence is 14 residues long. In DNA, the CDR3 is TGTCCCAGCCGCTTGCCACACTATTACAATGAGCAGTTCTTC. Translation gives CPSRLPHYYNEQFF.

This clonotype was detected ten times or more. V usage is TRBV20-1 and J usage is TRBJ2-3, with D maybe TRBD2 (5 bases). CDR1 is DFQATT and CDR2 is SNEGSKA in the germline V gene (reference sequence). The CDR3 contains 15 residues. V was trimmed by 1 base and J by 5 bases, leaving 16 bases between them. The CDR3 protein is CSARGVGVRKDTQYF. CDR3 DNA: TGCAGTGCTAGAGGAGTGGGAGTGCGCAAAGATACGCAGTATTTT.

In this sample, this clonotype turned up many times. The CDR3 DNA reads as TGCGCCAGCAGCTTGGAGTCCCGCAGGTCCCACGAGCAGTACTTC. Amino acid sequence: CASSLESRRSHEQYF. The J gene is TRBJ2-7, the V gene TRBV5-1; D remains unclear. The V gene lost 0 bases and the J gene lost 5 bases, with 15 bases spanning the gap. The CDR3 is 15 residues long. Germline V gene sequence: CDR1 SGHRS, CDR2 YFSETQ. Based on the CDR3 plus reference TRBV5-1 and TRBJ2-7, the full variable domain is KAGVTQTPRYLIKTRGQQVTLSCSPISGHRSVSWYQQTPGQGLQFLFEYFSETQRNKGNFPGRFSGRQFSNSRSEMNVSTLELGDSALYLCASSLESRRSHEQYFGPGTRLTVT.

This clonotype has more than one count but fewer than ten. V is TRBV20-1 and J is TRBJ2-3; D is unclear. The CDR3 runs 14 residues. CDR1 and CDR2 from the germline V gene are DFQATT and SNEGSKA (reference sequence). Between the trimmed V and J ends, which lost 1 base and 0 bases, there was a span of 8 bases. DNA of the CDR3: TGCAGTGCTAGAGGGCCCTCGAGCACAGATACGCAGTATTTT. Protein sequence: CSARGPSSTDTQYF.

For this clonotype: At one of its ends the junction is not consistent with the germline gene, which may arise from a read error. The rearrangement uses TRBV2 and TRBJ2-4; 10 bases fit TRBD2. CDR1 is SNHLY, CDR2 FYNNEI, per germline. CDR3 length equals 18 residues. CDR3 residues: CACSLRGLAVLAKNIQYF. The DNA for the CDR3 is TGTGCCTGCAGTTTAAGAGGACTAGCGGTTCTAGCCAAAAACATTCAGTACTTC.

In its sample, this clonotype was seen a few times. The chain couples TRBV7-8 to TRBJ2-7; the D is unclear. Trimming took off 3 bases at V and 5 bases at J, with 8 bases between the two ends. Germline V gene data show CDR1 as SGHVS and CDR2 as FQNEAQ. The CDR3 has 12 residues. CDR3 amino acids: CASSLDRNEQYF. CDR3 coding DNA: TGTGCCAGCAGCTTGGATCGAAACGAGCAGTACTTC.

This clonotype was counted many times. The CDR3 region has the DNA TGCGCCAGCACCTCCGGGGGGGCGAATAACAATGAGCAGTTCTTC. Translated: CASTSGGANNNEQFF. The chain combines TRBV5-1 with TRBJ2-1, with 8 positions matching TRBD2. V dropped 6 bases and J dropped 5; count of bases not matched to a gene: 10. Looked up from germline, CDR1 is SGHRS and CDR2 is YFSETQ. This CDR3 has 15 residues.

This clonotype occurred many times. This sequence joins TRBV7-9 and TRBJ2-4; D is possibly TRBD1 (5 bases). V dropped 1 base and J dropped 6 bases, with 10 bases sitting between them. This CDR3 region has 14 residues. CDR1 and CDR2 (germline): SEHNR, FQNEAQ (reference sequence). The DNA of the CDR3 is TGTGCCAGCAGCTTAGATGGGGCCCCAAACATTCAGTACTTC. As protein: CASSLDGAPNIQYF.

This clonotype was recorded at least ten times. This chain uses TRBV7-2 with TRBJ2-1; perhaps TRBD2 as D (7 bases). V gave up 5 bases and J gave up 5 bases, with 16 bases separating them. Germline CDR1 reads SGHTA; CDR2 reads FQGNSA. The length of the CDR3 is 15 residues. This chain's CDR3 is CASSPRGGGNNEQFF. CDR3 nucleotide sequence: TGTGCCAGCAGCCCCAGGGGAGGGGGAAACAATGAGCAGTTCTTC. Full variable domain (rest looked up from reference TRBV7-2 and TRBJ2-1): GAGVSQSPSNKVTEKGKDVELRCDPISGHTALYWYRQSLGQGLEFLIYFQGNSAPDKSGLPSDRFSAERTGGSVSTLTIQRTQQEDSAVYLCASSPRGGGNNEQFFGPGTRLTVL.

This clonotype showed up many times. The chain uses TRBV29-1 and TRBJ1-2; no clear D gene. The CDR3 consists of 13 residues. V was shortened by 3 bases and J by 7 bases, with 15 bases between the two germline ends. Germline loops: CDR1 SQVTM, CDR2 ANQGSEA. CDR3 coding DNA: TGCAGCGTTGATGGGCTTGGCTCTGGTGGCTACACCTTC. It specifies CSVDGLGSGGYTF.

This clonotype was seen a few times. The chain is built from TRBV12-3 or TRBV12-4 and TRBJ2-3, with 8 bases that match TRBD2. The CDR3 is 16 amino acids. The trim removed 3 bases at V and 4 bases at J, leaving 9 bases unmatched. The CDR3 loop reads CASSFWSSGSADTQYF. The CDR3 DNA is TGTGCCAGCAGTTTTTGGTCGAGCGGGAGTGCAGATACGCAGTATTTT.

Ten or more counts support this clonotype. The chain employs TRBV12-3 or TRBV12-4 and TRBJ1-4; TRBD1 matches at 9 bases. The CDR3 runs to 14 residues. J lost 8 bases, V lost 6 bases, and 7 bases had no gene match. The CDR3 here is CASSPRTGVEKLFF. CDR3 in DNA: TGTGCCAGCAGCCCAAGGACAGGGGTAGAAAAACTGTTTTTT.

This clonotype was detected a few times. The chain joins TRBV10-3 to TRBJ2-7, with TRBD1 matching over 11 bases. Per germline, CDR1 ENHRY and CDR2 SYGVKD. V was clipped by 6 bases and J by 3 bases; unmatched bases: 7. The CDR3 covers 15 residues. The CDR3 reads CAIRSGQGEVYEQYF. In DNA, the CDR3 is TGTGCCATCAGGTCGGGACAGGGGGAGGTCTACGAGCAGTACTTC.

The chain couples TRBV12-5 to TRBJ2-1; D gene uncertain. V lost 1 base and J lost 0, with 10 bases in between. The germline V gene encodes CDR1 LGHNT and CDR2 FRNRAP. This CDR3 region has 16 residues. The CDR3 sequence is CASGLGQVSSYNEQFF. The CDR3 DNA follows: TGTGCTAGTGGTTTGGGGCAGGTGAGCTCCTACAATGAGCAGTTCTTC.

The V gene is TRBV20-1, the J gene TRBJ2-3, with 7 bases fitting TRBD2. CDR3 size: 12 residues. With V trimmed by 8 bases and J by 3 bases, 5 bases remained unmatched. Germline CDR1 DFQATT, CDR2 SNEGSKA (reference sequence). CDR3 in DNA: TGCAGTCATGGGGGGGGGACAGATACGCAGTATTTT. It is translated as CSHGGGTDTQYF.

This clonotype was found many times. The CDR3 DNA reads as TGTGCCGCGGGGCGGACTAGCGGAACCGGGGAGCTGTTTTTT. It encodes CAAGRTSGTGELFF. This chain connects TRBV24-1 to TRBJ2-2; TRBD2 matches at 10 bases. This CDR3 has 14 residues. Germline CDR1 and CDR2: KGHDR and SFDVKD. The V segment lost 12 bases and the J segment 5 bases; nucleotides outside the gene matches: 8.

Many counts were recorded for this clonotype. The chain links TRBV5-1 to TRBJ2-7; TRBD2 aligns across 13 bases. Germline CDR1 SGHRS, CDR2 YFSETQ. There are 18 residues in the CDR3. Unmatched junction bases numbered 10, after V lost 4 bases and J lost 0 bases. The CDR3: CASSRTTSGRESSYEQYF. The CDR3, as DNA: TGCGCCAGCAGCCGAACTACTAGCGGGAGGGAGAGCTCCTACGAGCAGTACTTC.

The CDR3 DNA reads TGTGCCAGCAGCGCCAGCGTGGTCCGATCTTCTAGCACAGATACGCAGTATTTT. Protein product: CASSASVVRSSSTDTQYF. The chain combines TRBV11-2 with TRBJ2-3; D is ambiguous. Germline V CDR1 and CDR2: SGHAT, FQNNGV. CDR3 size: 18 residues. V lost 5 bases, J lost 0 bases, and 21 bases lay in between.

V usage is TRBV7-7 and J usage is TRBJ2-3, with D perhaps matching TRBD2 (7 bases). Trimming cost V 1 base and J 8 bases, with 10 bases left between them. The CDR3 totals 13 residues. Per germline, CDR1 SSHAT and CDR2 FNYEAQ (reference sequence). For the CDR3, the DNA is TGTGCCAGCAGCTTAGAACGGGGGGCTACGCAGTATTTT. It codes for CASSLERGATQYF.